This TCR beta chain was recovered during a study of tumor and adjacent non-tumor tissue in lung cancer. V dropped 6 bases and J dropped 2 bases, with 13 bases sitting between them. This CDR3 is 15 amino acids long. Three rounds of nested PCR, following a modified ARM-PCR protocol, produced the TCRbeta library. TCRdb reanalysed the multiplex PCR reads using MiXCR and keeps one entry per CDR3 protein. The data show 50,000 to 60,000 distinct CDR3 sequences, 74% seen once. RNA was extracted from bulk tissue without any cell sorting. The normal lung tissue was taken more than 3 cm from the tumor edge. Chemotherapy-naive patients with new lung cancer underwent thoracic surgery in China, August–November 2014.

This sequence joins TRBV12-3 or TRBV12-4 and TRBJ2-2, with no clear D. The source is a woman aged 55-69 years with non-small cell lung cancer. Specimen: distant non-tumor lung tissue. CDR3: CASRGVVPNTGELFF. Written as DNA, the CDR3 is TGTGCCAGCAGGGGTGTGGTGCCAAACACCGGGGAGCTGTTTTTT.